These T cell receptor beta chains were read from a single sample in a study of spatial heterogeneity in lung cancer. TCRdb re-called the 5' RACE reads with MiXCR, one entry per CDR3 protein. The sample includes around 89,000 distinct CDR3 sequences, about 12% of them seen just once. Sample: PBMCs, taken at surgery. The receptor set was obtained from a male donor with early-stage non-small cell lung cancer. Each CDR3 is given with its conserved first and last residue. The D gene is left open where the match is weak. Clone sizes are given selectively: once, few, many, or a class where the clone is expanded.

CDR3aa: CASSQQANTGELFF
CDR3nt: TGTGCCAGCAGTCAACAGGCGAACACCGGGGAGCTGTTTTTT
d_gene: NA
v_gene: TRBV12-3/TRBV12-4
abundance: NA
j_gene: TRBJ2-2

CDR3aa: CAWTGFNEKLFF
CDR3nt: TGTGCCTGGACGGGCTTTAATGAAAAACTGTTTTTT
d_gene: NA
v_gene: TRBV30
abundance: many
j_gene: TRBJ1-4

CDR3aa: CASSVEGSRNEQFF
CDR3nt: TGTGCCAGCAGCGTAGAGGGCAGCAGGAATGAGCAGTTCTTC
d_gene: NA
v_gene: TRBV9
abundance: many
j_gene: TRBJ2-1

CDR3aa: CASSFERGAYEQYF
CDR3nt: TGTGCCAGCAGTTTCGAGCGGGGCGCCTACGAGCAGTACTTC
d_gene: TRBD2
v_gene: TRBV12-3/TRBV12-4
abundance: NA
j_gene: TRBJ2-7

CDR3aa: CASSSDRPYNSPLHF
CDR3nt: TGTGCCAGCAGCTCTGACAGGCCCTATAATTCACCCCTCCACTTT
d_gene: NA
v_gene: TRBV7-6
abundance: NA
j_gene: TRBJ1-6

CDR3aa: CASSLPSLNTQYF
CDR3nt: TGTGCCAGCAGCTTACCCTCTTTAAATACGCAGTATTTT
d_gene: NA
v_gene: TRBV7-9
abundance: NA
j_gene: TRBJ2-3

CDR3aa: CASSSAMAGAYEQYF
CDR3nt: TGTGCCAGCAGCTCGGCAATGGCGGGAGCTTACGAGCAGTACTTC
d_gene: TRBD2
v_gene: TRBV7-9
abundance: many
j_gene: TRBJ2-7

CDR3aa: CASSGSGEVEQYF
CDR3nt: TGTGCCAGCAGTGGGTCAGGGGAGGTCGAGCAGTACTTC
d_gene: NA
v_gene: TRBV2
abundance: many
j_gene: TRBJ2-7

CDR3aa: CASNQGDGNTIYF
CDR3nt: TGTGCCAGCAATCAGGGGGACGGAAACACCATATATTTT
d_gene: TRBD1
v_gene: TRBV6-6
abundance: few
j_gene: TRBJ1-3

CDR3aa: CASSYSSGNQPQHF
CDR3nt: TGTGCCAGCAGTTACTCCAGTGGGAATCAGCCCCAGCATTTT
d_gene: NA
v_gene: TRBV6-5
abundance: few
j_gene: TRBJ1-5

CDR3aa: CASSQTSGSTRVVQFF
CDR3nt: TGCGCCAGCAGCCAAACTAGCGGGAGTACTCGGGTTGTGCAGTTCTTC
d_gene: TRBD2
v_gene: TRBV4-3
abundance: NA
j_gene: TRBJ2-1

CDR3aa: CASSLGWGELFF
CDR3nt: TGTGCCAGCAGTTTAGGGTGGGGGGAGCTGTTTTTT
d_gene: NA
v_gene: TRBV27
abundance: few
j_gene: TRBJ2-2

CDR3aa: CASGLDSSGNTIYF
CDR3nt: TGTGCTAGTGGTTTGGACAGCTCTGGAAACACCATATATTTT
d_gene: NA
v_gene: TRBV12-5
abundance: NA
j_gene: TRBJ1-3

CDR3aa: CASSFGLMNTEAFF
CDR3nt: TGTGCCAGCAGCTTTGGATTAATGAACACTGAAGCTTTCTTT
d_gene: NA
v_gene: TRBV7-9
abundance: NA
j_gene: TRBJ1-1

CDR3aa: CASRVGGSWSPLHF
CDR3nt: TGTGCCAGCAGAGTCGGTGGCAGCTGGTCACCCCTCCACTTT
d_gene: NA
v_gene: TRBV7-3
abundance: many
j_gene: TRBJ1-6

CDR3aa: CASTFQAGVGTGELFF
CDR3nt: TGTGCCAGCACTTTCCAGGCGGGAGTGGGCACCGGGGAGCTGTTTTTT
d_gene: TRBD2
v_gene: TRBV2
abundance: few
j_gene: TRBJ2-2

CDR3aa: CASSRRDSYQETQYF
CDR3nt: TGTGCCAGCAGCCGTCGTGACAGCTATCAAGAGACCCAGTACTTC
d_gene: NA
v_gene: TRBV27
abundance: NA
j_gene: TRBJ2-5

CDR3aa: CSARADQVWAFF
CDR3nt: TGCAGTGCTAGAGCCGATCAGGTGTGGGCTTTCTTT
d_gene: NA
v_gene: TRBV20-1
abundance: few
j_gene: TRBJ1-1

CDR3aa: CSVEYVGQGRSEQYF
CDR3nt: TGCAGCGTTGAATACGTAGGACAGGGTCGCTCCGAGCAGTACTTC
d_gene: TRBD1
v_gene: TRBV29-1
abundance: many
j_gene: TRBJ2-7

CDR3aa: CATTDRGPGDTQYF
CDR3nt: TGTGCCACCACGGACCGCGGCCCCGGCGATACGCAGTATTTT
d_gene: NA
v_gene: TRBV10-3
abundance: NA
j_gene: TRBJ2-3

CDR3aa: CASSDRQGSSYNEQFF
CDR3nt: TGTGCCAGCAGCGACAGACAGGGAAGTTCCTACAATGAGCAGTTCTTC
d_gene: TRBD1
v_gene: TRBV9
abundance: few
j_gene: TRBJ2-1

CDR3aa: CASRGGQVYSSGNTIYF
CDR3nt: TGTGCCAGCAGGGGAGGACAGGTCTATTCCTCTGGAAACACCATATATTTT
d_gene: TRBD1
v_gene: TRBV28
abundance: once
j_gene: TRBJ1-3

CDR3aa: CASSHALSGTYEQYF
CDR3nt: TGTGCCAGCAGCCATGCCCTTAGCGGGACCTACGAGCAGTACTTC
d_gene: TRBD2
v_gene: TRBV4-2
abundance: many
j_gene: TRBJ2-7

CDR3aa: CASSWYQNTEAFF
CDR3nt: TGTGCCAGCAGTTGGTATCAGAACACTGAAGCTTTCTTT
d_gene: NA
v_gene: TRBV6-2/TRBV6-3
abundance: few
j_gene: TRBJ1-1

CDR3aa: CASSPTYRGAGELFF
CDR3nt: TGTGCCAGCAGCCCGACGTACAGGGGAGCCGGGGAGCTGTTTTTT
d_gene: TRBD1
v_gene: TRBV7-3
abundance: many
j_gene: TRBJ2-2

CDR3aa: CASSFNGGTGIFF
CDR3nt: TGTGCCAGCAGTTTTAATGGCGGGACAGGTATATTCTTC
d_gene: TRBD1
v_gene: TRBV12-3/TRBV12-4
abundance: few
j_gene: TRBJ2-1

CDR3aa: CARQAGDPSMNTEAFF
CDR3nt: TGTGCCAGGCAGGCAGGGGACCCCTCCATGAACACTGAAGCTTTCTTT
d_gene: NA
v_gene: TRBV2
abundance: many
j_gene: TRBJ1-1

CDR3aa: CASSVGTNTEAFF
CDR3nt: TGTGCCAGCAGCGTAGGAACGAACACTGAAGCTTTCTTT
d_gene: NA
v_gene: TRBV9
abundance: few
j_gene: TRBJ1-1

CDR3aa: CASSLEGELFF
CDR3nt: TGCGCCAGCAGCTTGGAGGGGGAGCTGTTTTTT
d_gene: NA
v_gene: TRBV5-1
abundance: NA
j_gene: TRBJ2-2

CDR3aa: CSARTPGQDVSWQPQHF
CDR3nt: TGCAGTGCTAGAACACCGGGACAGGATGTTAGTTGGCAGCCCCAGCATTTT
d_gene: TRBD1
v_gene: TRBV20-1
abundance: few
j_gene: TRBJ1-5

CDR3aa: CASSSQGASGANVLTF
CDR3nt: TGTGCCAGCAGCTCCCAAGGCGCTAGCGGGGCCAACGTCCTGACTTTC
d_gene: NA
v_gene: TRBV7-3
abundance: many
j_gene: TRBJ2-6

CDR3aa: CASSPGGHWNTEAFF
CDR3nt: TGTGCCAGCTCACCGGGGGGACACTGGAACACTGAAGCTTTCTTT
d_gene: NA
v_gene: TRBV18
abundance: few
j_gene: TRBJ1-1

CDR3aa: CASSTGQLIGDTEAFF
CDR3nt: TGTGCCAGCAGCACGGGACAGCTAATTGGGGACACTGAAGCTTTCTTT
d_gene: TRBD1
v_gene: TRBV7-3
abundance: few
j_gene: TRBJ1-1

CDR3aa: CASSLIPGQGNYGYTF
CDR3nt: TGCGCCAGCAGCTTGATCCCGGGACAGGGAAACTATGGCTACACCTTC
d_gene: TRBD1
v_gene: TRBV5-1
abundance: NA
j_gene: TRBJ1-2

CDR3aa: CASSLVRPEGKTQYF
CDR3nt: TGTGCCAGCAGTTTAGTTCGGCCGGAGGGGAAGACCCAGTACTTC
d_gene: NA
v_gene: TRBV28
abundance: few
j_gene: TRBJ2-5

CDR3aa: CASSQGITEAFF
CDR3nt: TGTGCCAGCAGCCAGGGCATCACTGAAGCTTTCTTT
d_gene: NA
v_gene: TRBV3-1
abundance: NA
j_gene: TRBJ1-1

CDR3aa: CSVGQLADTQYF
CDR3nt: TGCAGCGTTGGACAGTTAGCAGATACGCAGTATTTT
d_gene: NA
v_gene: TRBV29-1
abundance: many
j_gene: TRBJ2-3

CDR3aa: CSVGGQGNEKLFF
CDR3nt: TGCAGCGTTGGGGGACAGGGGAACGAAAAACTGTTTTTT
d_gene: TRBD1
v_gene: TRBV29-1
abundance: many
j_gene: TRBJ1-4

CDR3aa: CASSLAIPETQYF
CDR3nt: TGCGCCAGCAGCTTGGCCATCCCTGAGACCCAGTACTTC
d_gene: NA
v_gene: TRBV5-1
abundance: few
j_gene: TRBJ2-5

CDR3aa: CASSLEARGNEQFF
CDR3nt: TGTGCCAGCAGCTTGGAGGCTAGGGGGAATGAGCAGTTCTTC
d_gene: NA
v_gene: TRBV5-4
abundance: few
j_gene: TRBJ2-1

CDR3aa: CASSPAGTGASEQYF
CDR3nt: TGTGCCAGCTCACCCGCGGGGACAGGGGCTAGCGAGCAGTACTTC
d_gene: TRBD1
v_gene: TRBV18
abundance: few
j_gene: TRBJ2-7

CDR3aa: CASSLLSGSSYNEQFF
CDR3nt: TGCGCCAGCAGCCTACTTAGCGGGAGTTCCTACAATGAGCAGTTCTTC
d_gene: TRBD2
v_gene: TRBV5-1
abundance: NA
j_gene: TRBJ2-1

CDR3aa: CASSARGRGSYNEQFF
CDR3nt: TGTGCCAGCAGTGCTAGGGGGCGCGGCTCCTACAATGAGCAGTTCTTC
d_gene: TRBD1
v_gene: TRBV6-2/TRBV6-3
abundance: NA
j_gene: TRBJ2-1

CDR3aa: CAISTVGEHTF
CDR3nt: TGTGCCATCAGCACGGTAGGGGAGCACACCTTC
d_gene: NA
v_gene: TRBV10-3
abundance: few
j_gene: TRBJ1-2

CDR3aa: CSARVTGGESRNEQFF
CDR3nt: TGCAGTGCTAGAGTTACAGGGGGCGAGAGTAGGAATGAGCAGTTCTTC
d_gene: TRBD1
v_gene: TRBV20-1
abundance: many
j_gene: TRBJ2-1

CDR3aa: CSAPTRDGSGRGEQFF
CDR3nt: TGCAGTGCTCCTACAAGGGATGGTAGCGGGAGGGGTGAGCAGTTCTTC
d_gene: TRBD2
v_gene: TRBV20-1
abundance: many
j_gene: TRBJ2-1

CDR3aa: CASSLGVTGANVLTF
CDR3nt: TGTGCCAGCAGCTTAGGAGTTACTGGGGCCAACGTCCTGACTTTC
d_gene: NA
v_gene: TRBV7-3
abundance: few
j_gene: TRBJ2-6

CDR3aa: CASSAGDQPQHF
CDR3nt: TGTGCCAGCAGTGCTGGGGATCAGCCCCAGCATTTT
d_gene: NA
v_gene: TRBV12-3/TRBV12-4
abundance: many
j_gene: TRBJ1-5